The 17 T cell receptor beta chains in this list originate from one sample, sequenced in a study of blood T cell repertoires in COVID-19. The method was immunoSEQ multiplex PCR; TCRdb's version includes in-frame clones alone and lacks a portion of them. The sample carries 250,000 to 300,000 clones, under 90% recorded once. Sample: peripheral blood. These TCRs come from a woman aged 60-70 years with active or convalescent COVID-19.

V usage is TRBV5-4 and J usage is TRBJ1-4, with TRBD1 matching 7 bases. The CDR3 runs 17 residues. V shed 4 bases and J 0 bases; nucleotides not matched to a gene: 9. The germline V gene encodes CDR1 SGHNT and CDR2 YYREEE (reference sequence). The CDR3 DNA follows: TGTGCCAGCAGCCAAAACAGGGGAATTGCAACTAATGAAAAACTGTTTTTT. Residues: CASSQNRGIATNEKLFF.

This chain links TRBV7-9 with TRBJ1-5, with TRBD1 identical over 9 bases. Looked up from germline, CDR1 is SEHNR and CDR2 is FQNEAQ (reference sequence). J gave up 0 bases and V 2 bases, and 2 bases lay outside the gene matches. The CDR3 extends over 16 amino acids. DNA for the CDR3: TGTGCCAGCAGCTTATGGACAGGGGTTAGCAATCAGCCCCAGCATTTT. Translation gives CASSLWTGVSNQPQHF.

The chain uses TRBV15 and TRBJ2-5, with D unclear. Trimming left V 1 base short and J 2 bases short, with 8 bases between. The germline V gene encodes CDR1 LNHNV and CDR2 YYDKDF (reference sequence). This CDR3 spans 14 amino acids. In DNA, the CDR3 is TGTGCCACCAGCAGAGTGGTAGAGCAAGAGACCCAGTACTTC. It yields the protein CATSRVVEQETQYF.

The rearrangement uses TRBV5-4 and TRBJ1-4; D perhaps matches TRBD1 (5 bases). The germline V gene has CDR1 SGHNT and CDR2 YYREEE (reference sequence). V was clipped by 4 bases and J by 2 bases, with 9 bases between them. There are 14 residues in the CDR3. This CDR3 reads CASSGGGTNEKLFF. DNA for the CDR3: TGTGCCAGCAGCGGGGGGGGGACTAATGAAAAACTGTTTTTT.

The rearrangement joins TRBV25-1 to TRBJ2-2; weak D call: TRBD2 (5 bases). The CDR3 is 14 amino acids. V lost 6 bases and J lost 4, with 12 bases in between. The germline gives CDR1 MGHDK, CDR2 SYGVNS. The DNA for the CDR3 is TGTGCCAGCAGCGTTACTAGTGGCACCGGGGAGCTGTTTTTT. It encodes CASSVTSGTGELFF.

The chain links TRBV19 to TRBJ2-7; the D gene is possibly TRBD2 (6 bases). Trimming removed 8 bases at V and 4 bases at J, with 21 bases between. The CDR3 covers 15 residues. The germline CDR1 and CDR2 sequences are LNHDA and SQIVND (reference sequence). In DNA form, the CDR3 reads TGTGCCAGTTCCCATCCCGGGACTCGACCTTACGAGCAGTACTTC. This gives the protein CASSHPGTRPYEQYF.

This rearrangement joins TRBV7-2 to TRBJ2-1; the D gene is possibly TRBD1 (5 bases). Trimming removed 1 base at V and 8 bases at J, with 12 bases between. The CDR3 runs to 14 residues. Germline-derived CDR1 and CDR2 are SGHTA and FQGNSA. As DNA, the CDR3 is TGTGCCAGCAGCTTAGGGGCAGGGCACGATGAGCAGTTCTTC. Amino acids: CASSLGAGHDEQFF. Looking up the rest from reference TRBV7-2 and TRBJ2-1 gives the full variable domain: GAGVSQSPSNKVTEKGKDVELRCDPISGHTALYWYRQSLGQGLEFLIYFQGNSAPDKSGLPSDRFSAERTGGSVSTLTIQRTQQEDSAVYLCASSLGAGHDEQFFGPGTRLTVL.

The V call is TRBV11-2, the J call TRBJ2-3; tentatively, D is TRBD2 (7 bases). In germline, CDR1 is SGHAT, CDR2 FQNNGV. This CDR3 has 15 residues. Between the trimmed V and J ends, which lost 1 base and 2 bases, there was a span of 10 bases. The CDR3 bases are TGTGCCAGCAGCTTAGCGGGGGGCCCCACAGATACGCAGTATTTT. Protein: CASSLAGGPTDTQYF. Based on the CDR3 plus reference TRBV11-2 and TRBJ2-3, the full variable domain is EAGVAQSPRYKIIEKRQSVAFWCNPISGHATLYWYQQILGQGPKLLIQFQNNGVVDDSQLPKDRFSAERLKGVDSTLKIQPAKLEDSAVYLCASSLAGGPTDTQYFGPGTRLTVL.

The gene calls are TRBV24-1 and TRBJ2-2; 8 nucleotides align to TRBD1. The J segment lost 4 bases and the V segment lost 4 bases, leaving 7 bases of the junction unmatched. The CDR3 has 16 amino acids. Germline V gene data show CDR1 as KGHDR and CDR2 as SFDVKD. CDR3 DNA sequence: TGTGCCACCAGTGACGCCGGACAGGGAATCACCGGGGAGCTGTTTTTT. This sequence encodes CATSDAGQGITGELFF.

This clone was detected once. The chain uses TRBV9 and TRBJ1-5; D unresolved. Germline CDR1 and CDR2: SGDLS and YYNGEE. CDR3 length: 13 amino acids. Deletions cut 0 bases from V and 4 bases from J, with 5 bases between. The CDR3 region is CASSVGANQPQHF. In DNA, the CDR3 is TGTGCCAGCAGCGTAGGGGCGAATCAGCCCCAGCATTTT.

The chain employs TRBV6-5 and TRBJ2-3, with D possibly TRBD1 on 5 matching bases. V was pared by 11 bases and J by 0 bases, with 15 bases between. This CDR3 is built from 14 residues. Germline V lookup: CDR1 MNHEY, CDR2 SVGAGI. The CDR3 here is CAATNRGSTDTQYF. In nucleotides, the CDR3 is TGTGCCGCCACCAATAGGGGTAGCACAGATACGCAGTATTTT.

This clone showed up just once. The J gene is TRBJ2-2, the V gene TRBV4-2; 11 bases are a match to TRBD2. The CDR3 loop spans 17 amino acids. Germline V CDR1 and CDR2: LGHNA, YNFKEQ. V gave up 1 base and J gave up 5 bases; unmatched junction bases: 6. CDR3 in amino acids: CASSQGFLAGGTGELFF. Here the CDR3 DNA reads TGTGCCAGCAGCCAAGGTTTTCTAGCGGGGGGAACCGGGGAGCTGTTTTTT.

In DNA form, the CDR3 reads TGTGCCAGCCAGGGTGGGACAGGGACGAACACCGGGGAGCTGTTTTTT. Amino acid sequence: CASQGGTGTNTGELFF. This chain connects TRBV9 to TRBJ2-2, with 9 bases that match TRBD1. The CDR3 has 16 amino acids. Germline V gene sequence: CDR1 SGDLS, CDR2 YYNGEE. Trimming at V came to 7 bases and at J to 0 bases, leaving 7 bases not matched to a gene.

The chain is built from TRBV11-2 and TRBJ1-2; 8 bases map to TRBD1. From germline, CDR1 is SGHAT and CDR2 FQNNGV. The CDR3 runs to 13 residues. V gave up 5 bases and J gave up 7 bases; unmatched junction bases: 6. The CDR3: CASSVSTGVGYTF. The CDR3 nucleotides are TGTGCCAGCAGCGTTTCGACAGGGGTTGGCTACACCTTC. The full variable domain, its missing parts supplied by reference TRBV11-2 and TRBJ1-2, is EAGVAQSPRYKIIEKRQSVAFWCNPISGHATLYWYQQILGQGPKLLIQFQNNGVVDDSQLPKDRFSAERLKGVDSTLKIQPAKLEDSAVYLCASSVSTGVGYTFGSGTRLTVV.

The rearrangement uses TRBV19 and TRBJ1-4; D remains unclear. The CDR3 covers 14 residues. Trimming stripped 3 bases from V and 11 bases from J, with 16 bases between. Germline CDR1 is LNHDA and CDR2 is SQIVND (reference sequence). The CDR3 loop reads CASSMRVVGQKLFF. CDR3 bases: TGTGCCAGTAGTATGAGGGTGGTTGGTCAGAAACTGTTTTTT.

The chain employs TRBV19 and TRBJ1-6; the D gene is possibly TRBD1 (6 bases). Between the trimmed V and J ends, which lost 4 bases and 0 bases, there was a span of 13 bases. This CDR3 has 17 residues. Germline CDR1 reads LNHDA; CDR2 reads SQIVND (reference sequence). Here the CDR3 DNA reads TGTGCCAGTAGTACCTGGACAGCCAACTCCTATAATTCACCCCTCCACTTT. This sequence encodes CASSTWTANSYNSPLHF.

This clone appeared once. The CDR3 sequence: CASSSTGENTEAFF. CDR3 sequence (DNA): TGTGCCAGCAGCTCGACAGGGGAGAACACTGAAGCTTTCTTT. This sequence joins TRBV7-3 and TRBJ1-1, with 8 bases lining up with TRBD1. The CDR3 loop spans 14 amino acids. With 4 bases clipped from V and 1 base from J, the junction kept 2 bases outside the gene matches. Germline V CDR1 and CDR2: SGHTA, FQGTGA.